Below are 27 T cell receptor beta chains sequenced from a single sample in a study of T cells after posttransplantation cyclophosphamide. A marrow graft followed busulfan-fludarabine conditioning, with cyclophosphamide on days +3 and +4. Profiling relied on immunoSEQ multiplex PCR, and the TCRdb table lists in-frame clones only, not all of them. The sample has 30,000 to 45,000 clones; around 80% are singletons. Source: CD4+ T cells sorted from blood, taken roughly 1,900 days after a stem cell transplant with posttransplant cyclophosphamide. The receptors originated from a female patient in her forties who received an allogeneic stem cell transplant from a related donor, was CMV-positive, and had no GVHD. Some T cells may originate from the graft donor.

This chain uses TRBV5-1 with TRBJ1-6; unclear D gene. V was clipped by 1 base and J by 6 bases, with 20 bases between them. The V gene's germline CDR1 is SGHRS and CDR2 YFSETQ. The CDR3 is 18 amino acids. This chain's CDR3 is CASSLTIPGSAGNSPLHF. CDR3 DNA sequence: TGCGCCAGCAGCTTGACCATTCCGGGGTCGGCGGGTAATTCACCCCTCCACTTT. Combining the CDR3 with reference TRBV5-1 and TRBJ1-6 gives the whole variable domain KAGVTQTPRYLIKTRGQQVTLSCSPISGHRSVSWYQQTPGQGLQFLFEYFSETQRNKGNFPGRFSGRQFSNSRSEMNVSTLELGDSALYLCASSLTIPGSAGNSPLHFGNGTRLTVT.

Comments on this clone: The same CDR3 arises from other DNA sequences in this sample as well. This sequence joins TRBV5-1 and TRBJ1-1, with D unresolved. Trimming took 0 bases from V and 1 from J, leaving 4 bases between them. This CDR3 is built from 13 residues. Germline values: CDR1 SGHRS, CDR2 YFSETQ. This CDR3 reads CASSLDRNTEAFF. The CDR3 region has the DNA TGCGCCAGCAGCTTGGATAGGAACACTGAAGCTTTCTTT. Based on the CDR3 plus reference TRBV5-1 and TRBJ1-1, the full variable domain is KAGVTQTPRYLIKTRGQQVTLSCSPISGHRSVSWYQQTPGQGLQFLFEYFSETQRNKGNFPGRFSGRQFSNSRSEMNVSTLELGDSALYLCASSLDRNTEAFFGQGTRLTVV.

This clone was seen a few times. V usage is TRBV11-2 and J usage is TRBJ2-1; 11 positions match TRBD2. This CDR3 is built from 16 residues. The V segment lost 5 bases and the J segment 1 base; nucleotides outside the gene matches: 4. Germline V gives CDR1 SGHAT, CDR2 FQNNGV. This CDR3 is CASSGLAGLSYNEQFF. DNA of the CDR3: TGTGCCAGCAGCGGACTAGCGGGCCTTTCCTACAATGAGCAGTTCTTC.

The gene calls are TRBV27 and TRBJ2-5; 9 positions agree with TRBD1. The CDR3 runs to 15 residues. The germline V gene encodes CDR1 MNHEY and CDR2 SMNVEV (reference sequence). Trimming took 5 bases from V and 9 from J; bases not matched to a gene: 13. CDR3 nucleotides: TGTGCCAGCAGTCCCACAGGACAGGGGAATGGGGCCCAGTACTTC. Its protein product is CASSPTGQGNGAQYF.

The rearrangement uses TRBV14 and TRBJ2-2; D perhaps matches TRBD1 (6 bases). Germline CDR1 SGHDN, CDR2 FVKESK. The V gene lost 1 base and the J gene lost 4 bases, with 13 bases spanning the gap. The CDR3 has 16 residues. The DNA of the CDR3 is TGTGCCAGCAGCCAAGGTGGCAGGGGTGCCACCGGGGAGCTGTTTTTT. Amino acids: CASSQGGRGATGELFF.

This chain links TRBV7-3 with TRBJ1-2; D call uncertain. Germline CDR1 is SGHTA and CDR2 is FQGTGA. The V and J ends lost 6 bases and 1 base respectively, with 9 bases between them. There are 13 residues in the CDR3. The CDR3 DNA is TGTGCCAGCAGACCCCTAAATAACTATGGCTACACCTTC. Translating gives CASRPLNNYGYTF.

The J gene is TRBJ2-7, the V gene TRBV5-1, with a tentative D call TRBD1 (6 bases). CDR3 length: 13 residues. The V gene lost 4 bases and the J gene lost 4 bases, with 12 bases spanning the gap. CDR1 is SGHRS, CDR2 YFSETQ, per germline. The CDR3 DNA sequence: TGCGCCAGCAGCCTCGGGACACTGTACGAGCAGTACTTC. Its translation is CASSLGTLYEQYF. Filled out from reference TRBV5-1 and TRBJ2-7, the complete variable domain reads KAGVTQTPRYLIKTRGQQVTLSCSPISGHRSVSWYQQTPGQGLQFLFEYFSETQRNKGNFPGRFSGRQFSNSRSEMNVSTLELGDSALYLCASSLGTLYEQYFGPGTRLTVT.

V gene TRBV7-6 combines with J gene TRBJ2-5, with TRBD2 identical over 16 bases. The V segment lost 0 bases and the J segment 5 bases; nucleotides outside the gene matches: 3. There are 17 residues in the CDR3. Germline V lookup: CDR1 SGHVS, CDR2 FNYEAQ. The CDR3 sequence is CASSLAGLAGGLETQYF. For the CDR3, the DNA is TGTGCCAGCAGCTTAGCGGGACTAGCGGGGGGGCTGGAGACCCAGTACTTC.

The chain combines TRBV4-2 with TRBJ1-1, with TRBD1 matching 9 bases. Germline-derived CDR1 and CDR2 are LGHNA and YNFKEQ. V lost 4 bases, J lost 0 bases, and 6 bases stayed unmatched. The CDR3 length is 16 residues. CDR3 nucleotide sequence: TGTGCCAGCAGCCCTGGGACAGGGTTGGTGAACACTGAAGCTTTCTTT. It specifies CASSPGTGLVNTEAFF.

The chain recombines TRBV7-8 with TRBJ1-5; TRBD1 agrees at 7 bases. Germline assignment: CDR1 SGHVS and CDR2 FQNEAQ. V lost 5 bases to trimming and J lost 0 bases; unmatched junction nucleotides: 7. CDR3 size: 16 residues. The CDR3 sequence is CASSPEGQHSNQPQHF. CDR3 in DNA: TGTGCCAGCAGCCCTGAGGGACAGCATAGCAATCAGCCCCAGCATTTT. The full variable domain, with the rest looked up from reference TRBV7-8 and TRBJ1-5, is GAGVSQSPRYKVAKRGQDVALRCDPISGHVSLFWYQQALGQGPEFLTYFQNEAQLDKSGLPSDRFFAERPEGSVSTLKIQRTQQEDSAVYLCASSPEGQHSNQPQHFGDGTRLSIL.

This rearrangement joins TRBV20-1 to TRBJ1-2; 7 nucleotides match TRBD1. V trimming: 8 bases; J trimming: 6 bases; junction bases outside the gene matches: 6. Germline CDR1 is DFQATT and CDR2 is SNEGSKA (reference sequence). This CDR3 is built from 11 residues. CDR3 nucleotides: TGCAGTCAGACAGGGACCCATGGCTACACCTTC. Translated: CSQTGTHGYTF.

The chain couples TRBV6-1 to TRBJ2-5; 10 bases are a match to TRBD2. CDR1 is MNHNS, CDR2 SASEGT, per germline. V lost 3 bases, J lost 4 bases, and 2 bases stayed unmatched. CDR3 size: 14 residues. This chain's CDR3 is CASSEGTSVETQYF. The CDR3 DNA is TGTGCCAGCAGTGAGGGGACTAGCGTAGAGACCCAGTACTTC.

This chain links TRBV6-5 with TRBJ1-4, with 7 bases aligning to TRBD1. This CDR3 has 14 amino acids. The V and J ends lost 6 bases and 3 bases, in that order; junction bases with no gene match: 4. CDR1 and CDR2 (germline): MNHEY, SVGAGI. The CDR3 sequence: CASRQGRANEKLFF. The CDR3 nucleotides are TGTGCCAGCAGACAGGGGCGAGCTAATGAAAAACTGTTTTTT.

This clone was observed once. The genes are TRBV19 and TRBJ1-2, with 10 bases aligning to TRBD1. The CDR3 is 16 residues long. Germline loops: CDR1 LNHDA, CDR2 SQIVND (reference sequence). V gave up 1 base and J gave up 6 bases; unmatched junction bases: 8. CDR3 sequence: CASSIGTRDRGHGYTF. The CDR3, as DNA: TGTGCCAGTAGTATAGGAACCCGGGACAGGGGCCATGGCTACACCTTC.

The rearrangement links TRBV12-5 to TRBJ2-1, with TRBD2 matching over 10 bases. V trimming: 0 bases; J trimming: 5 bases; junction bases outside the gene matches: 1. The germline V gene encodes CDR1 LGHNT and CDR2 FRNRAP. The CDR3 totals 15 residues. The CDR3 spells CASGLVLAGNNEQFF. The CDR3 nucleotides read TGTGCTAGTGGTTTGGTACTAGCGGGGAACAATGAGCAGTTCTTC.

The gene calls are TRBV13 and TRBJ2-7; D not certain. Germline V CDR1 and CDR2: PRHDT, FYEKMQ (reference sequence). The CDR3 runs 15 residues. V lost 4 bases, J lost 0 bases, and 13 bases lay in between. CDR3 loop: CASSSLLESSYEQYF. Here the CDR3 DNA reads TGTGCCAGCAGCTCCTTGCTTGAGAGCTCCTACGAGCAGTACTTC.

This rearrangement joins TRBV7-3 to TRBJ2-7, with TRBD2 as a possible D gene (6 bases). CDR1 SGHTA and CDR2 FQGTGA come from the germline V gene. V lost 1 base and J lost 6, with 16 bases in between. CDR3 length: 15 amino acids. CDR3 loop: CASSLKASEVVEQYF. The CDR3 region has the DNA TGTGCCAGCAGCTTAAAGGCTAGCGAGGTGGTCGAGCAGTACTTC.

This chain links TRBV7-2 with TRBJ1-3; D is possibly TRBD1 (6 bases). V was cut by 5 bases and J by 2 bases, with 13 bases left in between. CDR1 is SGHTA, CDR2 FQGNSA, per germline. This CDR3 has 15 amino acids. The CDR3 reads CASSIGTLPGNTIYF. The CDR3, as DNA: TGTGCCAGCAGCATAGGGACATTACCTGGAAACACCATATATTTT.

The chain has TRBV18 and TRBJ1-5; unclear D gene. The germline V gene has CDR1 KGHSH and CDR2 LQKENI. V was trimmed by 5 bases and J by 2 bases, leaving 13 bases between them. This CDR3 has 15 amino acids. In DNA, the CDR3 is TGTGCCAGCTCAGGACTGGGTGGGGGCAATCAGCCCCAGCATTTT. Its protein is CASSGLGGGNQPQHF.

The V call is TRBV6-1, the J call TRBJ2-1; 11 bases align to TRBD2. The V gene end was trimmed by 5 bases and the J gene end by 6 bases; junction bases not matched to a gene: 3. Germline V gene data show CDR1 as MNHNS and CDR2 as SASEGT. CDR3 length: 14 amino acids. The DNA for the CDR3 is TGTGCCAGCAGTAGACTAGCGGGGACCAATGAGCAGTTCTTC. This gives the protein CASSRLAGTNEQFF.

This clone came up once. The chain links TRBV7-9 to TRBJ2-2; TRBD1 aligns across 10 bases. V dropped 5 bases and J dropped 7; count of bases not matched to a gene: 7. Germline loops: CDR1 SEHNR, CDR2 FQNEAQ (reference sequence). CDR3 length: 15 residues. CDR3 sequence reads: CASSPRTGGIGELFF. The CDR3 DNA reads TGTGCCAGCAGCCCGCGGACAGGGGGTATCGGGGAGCTGTTTTTT.

V gene TRBV7-2 combines with J gene TRBJ1-6; 7 bases align to TRBD1. The trim removed 4 bases at V and 7 bases at J, leaving 4 bases unmatched. The CDR3 runs to 14 residues. Germline V CDR1 and CDR2: SGHTA, FQGNSA. The CDR3 region has the DNA TGTGCCAGCAGCTCGACAGGGAAAAATTCACCCCTCCACTTT. Translating gives CASSSTGKNSPLHF.

This clone was seen a few times. The chain employs TRBV19 and TRBJ1-3; D perhaps matches TRBD1 (5 bases). Germline CDR1 LNHDA, CDR2 SQIVND (reference sequence). Between the trimmed V and J ends, which lost 5 bases and 0 bases, there was a span of 14 bases. The CDR3 spans 16 residues. The CDR3: CASSVRQSSSGNTIYF. DNA for the CDR3: TGTGCCAGTAGTGTGAGACAGTCGAGCTCTGGAAACACCATATATTTT. Looking up the rest from reference TRBV19 and TRBJ1-3 gives the full variable domain: DGGITQSPKYLFRKEGQNVTLSCEQNLNHDAMYWYRQDPGQGLRLIYYSQIVNDFQKGDIAEGYSVSREKKESFPLTVTSAQKNPTAFYLCASSVRQSSSGNTIYFGEGSWLTVV.

This sequence joins TRBV28 and TRBJ2-7; tentatively, D is TRBD1 (5 bases). The V end was cut by 3 bases, the J end by 2 bases, with 17 bases between. This CDR3 is built from 16 residues. Germline assignment: CDR1 MDHEN and CDR2 SYDVKM. CDR3 DNA: TGTGCCAGCAGTTTCCTGTCAGGGATGTATACCTACGAGCAGTACTTC. Its protein is CASSFLSGMYTYEQYF.

J is TRBJ2-2 and V is TRBV9; no definite D call. Trimming pared 4 bases from V and 0 bases from J, leaving 10 bases between. Germline assignment: CDR1 SGDLS and CDR2 YYNGEE. The CDR3 has 15 residues. CDR3 nucleotide sequence: TGTGCCAGCAGCCCCCGGGTTTCGAACACCGGGGAGCTGTTTTTT. Residues: CASSPRVSNTGELFF.

About this clone: Mismatch with germline at one junction end may stem from a read error. The chain carries TRBV7-7 and TRBJ2-2; the D gene is possibly TRBD2 (5 bases). The CDR3 loop spans 14 amino acids. Per germline, CDR1 SSHAT and CDR2 FNYEAQ (reference sequence). The CDR3 reads CASSSTGLTGELFF. CDR3 bases: TGTGCTAGCAGCTCCACGGGGTTAACCGGGGAGCTGTTTTTT.

This chain uses TRBV2 with TRBJ1-5, with no clear D. This CDR3 contains 13 residues. CDR1 is SNHLY and CDR2 is FYNNEI in the germline V gene. V gave up 5 bases and J gave up 3 bases, with 8 bases separating them. This CDR3 reads CASSPGSNQPQHF. As DNA, the CDR3 is TGTGCCAGCAGTCCGGGTTCCAATCAGCCCCAGCATTTT.